This T cell receptor beta chain originates from a study of regulatory dendritic cells for organ transplantation. Whole-study findings and limits: Between individuals, the alloreactive memory CD8+ T cell pool differed considerably. Memory CD8+ clonal expansion seemed more limited with regulatory than mature dendritic cells. Memory CD8+ T cells were the most oligoclonal; naive cells were highly diverse.

Naive CD45RA+ and memory CD45RO+ CD4+ or CD8+ T cells were FACS-sorted. On this clone: Antigen unknown.

Germline assignment: CDR1 MGHRA and CDR2 YSYEKL. This CDR3 has 15 amino acids. Trimming shortened V by 1 base and J by 5 bases, and 15 bases separated the two germline ends. Assay used: immunoSEQ multiplex PCR; TCRdb lists only in-frame clones, some missing. The sample yields fewer than 50,000 clones, about 93% seen once. The rearrangement joins TRBV4-1 to TRBJ2-7, with D perhaps given as TRBD1 or TRBD2 (6 bases each). Sequencing used naive CD8+ T cells from blood. Specified subset: CD45RA+ naive T cells. The TCR originated in a human donor in good health. The CDR3 loop is CASSQAPGAQNEQYF. The CDR3, as DNA: TGCGCCAGCAGCCAAGCCCCGGGGGCTCAAAACGAGCAGTACTTC.